These 17 T cell receptor beta chains were sequenced from one sample in a study of vaccination and CD4 T cells after COVID-19. No cognate antigen is known for these TCRs. Treatment noted: approximately nine-day PBMC culture with coronavirus spike peptide pools or control peptides (ViraFEST assay). The Oncomine TCR Beta short-read assay sequenced DNA from cultured CD4+ T cells. TCRdb reanalysed the PCR reads using MiXCR and keeps one entry per CDR3 protein. The repertoire holds fewer than 20,000 distinct CDR3 sequences, with just under 45% as singletons. The sequences come from CD4+ T cells from blood, cultured in vitro, collected after SARS-CoV-2 vaccination. These receptors were taken from a human donor who had recovered from COVID-19.

The chain links TRBV28 to TRBJ1-1; D gene uncertain. Germline V gene data show CDR1 as MDHEN and CDR2 as SYDVKM. Trimming pared 3 bases from V and 4 bases from J, leaving 12 bases between. The CDR3 runs to 14 residues. CDR3 DNA sequence: TGTGCCAGCAGTTTGAGCCTCCCGGTCACTGAAGCTTTCTTT. This translates into CASSLSLPVTEAFF.

The rearrangement links TRBV19 to TRBJ2-5, with D perhaps matching TRBD1 (7 bases). Deletions cut 1 base from V and 5 bases from J, with 20 bases between. Germline assignment: CDR1 LNHDA and CDR2 SQIVND (reference sequence). The CDR3 totals 17 residues. The CDR3 loop reads CASSIGAPGGSLETQYF. The CDR3 DNA reads TGTGCCAGTAGTATAGGGGCGCCAGGGGGGTCTTTGGAGACCCAGTACTTC. Full variable domain (remainder filled in from reference TRBV19 and TRBJ2-5): DGGITQSPKYLFRKEGQNVTLSCEQNLNHDAMYWYRQDPGQGLRLIYYSQIVNDFQKGDIAEGYSVSREKKESFPLTVTSAQKNPTAFYLCASSIGAPGGSLETQYFGPGTRLLVL.

This chain uses TRBV20-1 with TRBJ1-5; D is perhaps TRBD1 (6 bases). Germline V gives CDR1 DFQATT, CDR2 SNEGSKA (reference sequence). V shed 6 bases and J shed 2 bases, with 14 bases lying between them. The CDR3 is 14 amino acids. CDR3 nucleotides: TGCAGTGCCCAGCACCCAGGGGGCAATCAGCCCCAGCATTTT. Its protein product is CSAQHPGGNQPQHF.

This clonotype has just a few counts. The V gene is TRBV7-2, the J gene TRBJ2-3; 10 nucleotides match TRBD1. The CDR3 consists of 18 residues. Losses at the gene ends were 5 bases for V and 1 base for J; bases not matched to a gene: 12. CDR1 SGHTA and CDR2 FQGNSA come from the germline V gene. The CDR3 reads CASSLSGTTGGGTDTQYF. As DNA, the CDR3 is TGTGCCAGCAGCCTATCGGGGACGACAGGGGGCGGCACAGATACGCAGTATTTT.

This clonotype appeared a single time. This chain uses TRBV7-2 with TRBJ1-4; TRBD1 is a possible D gene (6 bases). The CDR3 runs to 13 residues. Germline CDR1 and CDR2: SGHTA and FQGNSA. V gave up 8 bases and J gave up 6 bases, with 13 bases separating them. Written as DNA, the CDR3 is TGTGCCAGCGGGGTAGGGGGGGATGAAAAACTGTTTTTT. Protein: CASGVGGDEKLFF. Together with reference TRBV7-2 and TRBJ1-4, the CDR3 gives the full variable domain: GAGVSQSPSNKVTEKGKDVELRCDPISGHTALYWYRQSLGQGLEFLIYFQGNSAPDKSGLPSDRFSAERTGGSVSTLTIQRTQQEDSAVYLCASGVGGDEKLFFGSGTQLSVL.

The gene calls are TRBV7-9 and TRBJ2-5; D may be TRBD2 (6 bases). Germline assignment: CDR1 SEHNR and CDR2 FQNEAQ (reference sequence). The length of the CDR3 is 16 residues. The ends were cut back, 3 bases at V and 5 bases at J, with 19 bases in the middle. CDR3 sequence (DNA): TGTGCCAGCAGCTTGGTGATTTCGGGGGAGTTGGAGACCCAGTACTTC. Its translation is CASSLVISGELETQYF.

This clonotype appeared a single time. J is TRBJ2-5 and V is TRBV11-2; D is possibly TRBD2 (6 bases). V lost 5 bases and J 4 bases, leaving 20 bases between the germline ends. CDR1 and CDR2 (germline): SGHAT, FQNNGV. The CDR3 has 16 residues. CDR3 residues: CASSQTGLPGGETQYF. As DNA, the CDR3 is TGTGCCAGCAGCCAAACGGGACTCCCCGGAGGAGAGACCCAGTACTTC.

There are a few counts of this clonotype. The chain uses TRBV7-9 and TRBJ2-5, with D possibly TRBD2 on 5 matching bases. V lost 0 bases, J lost 1 base, and 9 bases lay in between. The V gene's germline CDR1 is SEHNR and CDR2 FQNEAQ (reference sequence). The CDR3 extends over 15 amino acids. CDR3 sequence reads: CASSLAGSGQETQYF. The CDR3 DNA reads TGTGCCAGCAGCTTAGCGGGGAGCGGCCAAGAGACCCAGTACTTC. The variable domain in full, completed from reference TRBV7-9 and TRBJ2-5, reads DTGVSQNPRHKITKRGQNVTFRCDPISEHNRLYWYRQTLGQGPEFLTYFQNEAQLEKSRLLSDRFSAERPKGSFSTLEIQRTEQGDSAMYLCASSLAGSGQETQYFGPGTRLLVL.

The V call is TRBV5-1, the J call TRBJ1-1; D remains ambiguous. CDR1 is SGHRS and CDR2 is YFSETQ in the germline V gene. The CDR3 consists of 12 residues. V was pared by 5 bases and J by 3 bases, with 8 bases between. CDR3 nucleotide sequence: TGCGCCAGCAGTACGGGAGACACTGAAGCTTTCTTT. Translated, it gives CASSTGDTEAFF.

This sequence joins TRBV7-2 and TRBJ1-5; D is uncertain. The CDR3 is 13 amino acids. The germline V and J ends were trimmed by 2 bases and 0 bases, with 2 bases remaining between them. The germline V gene encodes CDR1 SGHTA and CDR2 FQGNSA. The CDR3 sequence is CASSLNSNQPQHF. CDR3 sequence (DNA): TGTGCCAGCAGCTTAAATAGCAATCAGCCCCAGCATTTT.

The rearrangement links TRBV7-2 to TRBJ1-1; no clear D. With 4 bases removed from V and 11 bases from J, the gap between germline ends came to 11 bases. The germline gives CDR1 SGHTA, CDR2 FQGNSA. CDR3 size: 11 residues. The chain's CDR3 is CASSSERGAFF. CDR3 nucleotides: TGTGCCAGCAGCTCGGAAAGAGGTGCTTTCTTT.

As regards this clonotype: A read error may produce the germline difference seen at one junction end. The V and J genes are TRBV14 and TRBJ2-1; D gene ambiguous. The CDR3 totals 13 residues. Germline loops: CDR1 SGHDN, CDR2 FVKESK. CDR3: CASSQARVGEQLF. The CDR3 bases are TGTGCCAGCAGCCAAGCTCGAGTGGGTGAGCAGCTCTTC.

This clonotype was observed a few times. The chain joins TRBV27 to TRBJ2-6; TRBD1 is a possible D gene (5 bases). V was shortened by 6 bases and J by 1 base, with 22 bases between the two germline ends. The CDR3 is 19 residues long. CDR1 and CDR2 from the germline V gene are MNHEY and SMNVEV (reference sequence). The DNA for the CDR3 is TGTGCCAGCAGCCCGCATTTAGGGGCGCCATTATCTGGGGCCAACGTCCTGACTTTC. This encodes CASSPHLGAPLSGANVLTF.

The genes are TRBV19 and TRBJ2-3; 10 bases align to TRBD2. This CDR3 is built from 19 residues. V dropped 4 bases and J dropped 5; count of bases not matched to a gene: 18. Germline V gene sequence: CDR1 LNHDA, CDR2 SQIVND (reference sequence). This CDR3 is CASSKGVWPSGGEGDTQYF. In nucleotides, the CDR3 is TGTGCCAGTAGTAAAGGAGTTTGGCCCAGCGGGGGGGAAGGAGATACGCAGTATTTT.

This clonotype was detected only a few times. This sequence joins TRBV27 and TRBJ2-3; possibly TRBD1 for D (5 bases). From germline, CDR1 is MNHEY and CDR2 SMNVEV (reference sequence). V lost 2 bases, J lost 0 bases, and 15 bases lay in between. The length of the CDR3 is 17 residues. CDR3 in amino acids: CASSLNPNGASTDTQYF. The CDR3 bases are TGTGCCAGCAGTTTAAATCCCAATGGGGCGAGCACAGATACGCAGTATTTT.

The chain has TRBV24-1 and TRBJ1-5, with 9 bases that match TRBD1. Germline assignment: CDR1 KGHDR and CDR2 SFDVKD. J lost 3 bases, V lost 10 bases, and 9 bases had no gene match. The CDR3 covers 15 residues. The CDR3 loop is CATQGGTGYNQPQHF. The CDR3 DNA reads as TGTGCCACACAAGGAGGGACAGGGTACAATCAGCCCCAGCATTTT.

The gene calls are TRBV6-2 or TRBV6-3 and TRBJ2-1, with 10 positions matching TRBD1. Germline CDR1 MNHEY, CDR2 SVGEGT. V gave up 2 bases and J gave up 8 bases; unmatched junction bases: 6. The CDR3 consists of 15 residues. The CDR3 DNA reads TGTGCCAGCAGTTACCGAGGGACAGGGGTTGATGAGCAGTTCTTC. Residues: CASSYRGTGVDEQFF.